Below, one T cell receptor beta chain is given with its context. This record belongs to a study of blood T cell repertoires in COVID-19. Method: immunoSEQ multiplex PCR; TCRdb's copy keeps in-frame clones and lacks some. Among roughly 180,000 clones, approximately 89% were seen once, and the ten largest hold roughly 8.2%. Trimming stripped 1 base from V and 4 bases from J, with 13 bases between. The germline CDR1 and CDR2 sequences are KGHSH and LQKENI. CDR3 length equals 15 residues. The rearrangement links TRBV18 to TRBJ1-2, with a weak D call TRBD1 (5 bases). The source is an older woman with acute or convalescent COVID-19. Sequencing input: peripheral blood. The CDR3 bases are TGTGCCAGCTCACCACAACAGGAGATATCCTATGGCTACACCTTC. Translation: CASSPQQEISYGYTF. The full variable domain, its missing parts supplied by reference TRBV18 and TRBJ1-2, is NAGVMQNPRHLVRRRGQEARLRCSPMKGHSHVYWYRQLPEEGLKFMVYLQKENIIDESGMPKERFSAEFPKEGPSILRIQQVVRGDSAAYFCASSPQQEISYGYTFGSGTRLTVV.